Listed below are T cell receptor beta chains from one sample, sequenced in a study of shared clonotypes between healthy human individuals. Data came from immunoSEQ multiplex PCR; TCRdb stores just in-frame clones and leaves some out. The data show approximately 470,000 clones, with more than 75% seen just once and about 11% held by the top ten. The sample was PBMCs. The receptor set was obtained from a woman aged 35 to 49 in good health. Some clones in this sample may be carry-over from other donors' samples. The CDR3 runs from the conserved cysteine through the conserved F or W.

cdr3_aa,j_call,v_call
CASSLGTNNQPQHF,TRBJ1-5,TRBV7-9
CAWSEPTSGRAGGELFF,TRBJ2-2,TRBV30
CASSPPGTLGETQYF,TRBJ2-5,TRBV28
CASSQARSTGELFF,TRBJ2-2,TRBV14
CSARYDEKLFF,TRBJ1-4,TRBV20-1
CASSPLAGNTGELFF,TRBJ2-2,TRBV5-5
CATSRVVVKQPQHF,TRBJ1-5,TRBV15
CASSLGRALDYEQYF,TRBJ2-7,TRBV28
CASSFTSAYNEQFF,TRBJ2-1,TRBV9
CASSGRGLDEQHF,TRBJ2-5,TRBV2
CASSPFPSGPSSYEQYF,TRBJ2-7,TRBV14
CASSLYAGVEETQYF,TRBJ2-5,TRBV28
CASSLWVAGDNEQFF,TRBJ2-1,TRBV13
CASSSTPTGIYEQYF,TRBJ2-7,TRBV5-1
CASSTDTSYEQYF,TRBJ2-7,TRBV5-4
CACRGRASSYEQYF,TRBJ2-7,TRBV30
CSSWKGYEQYF,TRBJ2-7,TRBV20-1
CASSLKGTSGTGANVLTF,TRBJ2-6,TRBV7-2
CAWSVGAGVDEKLFF,TRBJ1-4,TRBV30
CASSPPSSYNEQFF,TRBJ2-1,TRBV18
CASRRLSGGQNEQFF,TRBJ2-1,TRBV19
CASSLGGYNEQFF,TRBJ2-1,TRBV27
CASSLQVVGEKLFF,TRBJ1-4,TRBV13